This T cell receptor beta chain originates from a study of early T cells in non-severe SARS-CoV-2 infection. TCRdb re-derived calls from the 5' RACE reads in MiXCR, one entry per CDR3 protein. The sample carries about 59,000 distinct CDR3 sequences, about 12% recorded once. Trimming pared 3 bases from V and 0 bases from J, leaving 14 bases between. Germline-derived CDR1 and CDR2 are KGHSH and LQKENI. The CDR3 runs to 16 residues. This clonotype was seen only a few times. The receptor was isolated from an adult who was a healthcare worker with PCR-confirmed SARS-CoV-2 infection or an uninfected control (not recorded which). The sequencing here drew on whole blood, taken at baseline. The chain combines TRBV18 with TRBJ1-1, with unresolved D. The CDR3 loop is CASSPIPLDMNTEAFF. The CDR3 coding sequence is TGTGCCAGCTCACCCATACCGCTCGACATGAACACTGAAGCTTTCTTT.